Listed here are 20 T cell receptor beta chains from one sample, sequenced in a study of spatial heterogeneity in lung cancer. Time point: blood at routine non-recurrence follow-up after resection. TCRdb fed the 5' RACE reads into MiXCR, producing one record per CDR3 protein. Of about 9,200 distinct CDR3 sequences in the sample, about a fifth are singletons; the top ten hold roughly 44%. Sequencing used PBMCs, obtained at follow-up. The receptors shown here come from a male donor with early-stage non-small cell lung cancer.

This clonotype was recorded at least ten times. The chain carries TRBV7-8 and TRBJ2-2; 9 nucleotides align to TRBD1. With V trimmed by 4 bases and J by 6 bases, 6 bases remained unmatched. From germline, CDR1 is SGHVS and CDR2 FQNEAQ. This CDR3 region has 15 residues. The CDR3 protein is CASSSGQGRAGELFF. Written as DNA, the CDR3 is TGTGCCAGCAGCTCGGGACAGGGAAGGGCCGGGGAGCTGTTTTTT.

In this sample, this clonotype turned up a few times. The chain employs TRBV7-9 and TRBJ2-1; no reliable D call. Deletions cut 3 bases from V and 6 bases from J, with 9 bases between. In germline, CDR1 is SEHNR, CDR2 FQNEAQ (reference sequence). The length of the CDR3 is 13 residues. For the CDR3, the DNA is TGTGCCAGCAGCTTCCGGAATCGCAATGAGCAGTTCTTC. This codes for CASSFRNRNEQFF. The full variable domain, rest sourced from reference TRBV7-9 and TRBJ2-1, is DTGVSQNPRHKITKRGQNVTFRCDPISEHNRLYWYRQTLGQGPEFLTYFQNEAQLEKSRLLSDRFSAERPKGSFSTLEIQRTEQGDSAMYLCASSFRNRNEQFFGPGTRLTVL.

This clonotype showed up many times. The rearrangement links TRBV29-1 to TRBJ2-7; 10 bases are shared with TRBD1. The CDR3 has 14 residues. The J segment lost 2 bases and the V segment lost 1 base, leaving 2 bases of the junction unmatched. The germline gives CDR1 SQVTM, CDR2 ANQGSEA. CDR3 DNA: TGCAGCGTTGAAGCCGGGACAGGGGCCTACGAGCAGTACTTC. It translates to CSVEAGTGAYEQYF.

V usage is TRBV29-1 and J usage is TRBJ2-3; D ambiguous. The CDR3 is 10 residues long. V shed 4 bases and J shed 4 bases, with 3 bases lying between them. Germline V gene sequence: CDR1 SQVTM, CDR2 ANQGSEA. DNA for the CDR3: TGCAGCGTTGGAGCAGATACGCAGTATTTT. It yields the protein CSVGADTQYF.

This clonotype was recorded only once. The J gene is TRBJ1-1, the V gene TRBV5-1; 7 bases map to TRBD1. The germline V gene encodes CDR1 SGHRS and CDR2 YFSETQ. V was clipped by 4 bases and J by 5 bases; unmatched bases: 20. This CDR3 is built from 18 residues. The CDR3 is CASSAQGVQGGSRTEAFF. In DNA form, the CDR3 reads TGCGCCAGCAGCGCCCAAGGGGTCCAGGGGGGATCTCGGACTGAAGCTTTCTTT.

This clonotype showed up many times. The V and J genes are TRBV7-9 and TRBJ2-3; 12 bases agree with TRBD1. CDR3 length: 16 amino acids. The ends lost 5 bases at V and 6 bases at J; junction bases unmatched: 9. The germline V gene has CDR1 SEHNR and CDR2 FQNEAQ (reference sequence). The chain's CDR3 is CASSPVGTGGPDTQYF. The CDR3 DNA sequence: TGTGCCAGCAGCCCCGTAGGGACAGGGGGCCCCGATACGCAGTATTTT.

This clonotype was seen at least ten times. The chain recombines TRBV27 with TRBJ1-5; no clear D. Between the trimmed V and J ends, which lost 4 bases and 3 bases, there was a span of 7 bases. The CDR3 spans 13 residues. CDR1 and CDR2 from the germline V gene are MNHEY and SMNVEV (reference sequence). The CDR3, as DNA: TGTGCCAGCAGTTGGGGATTCAATCAGCCCCAGCATTTT. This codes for CASSWGFNQPQHF.

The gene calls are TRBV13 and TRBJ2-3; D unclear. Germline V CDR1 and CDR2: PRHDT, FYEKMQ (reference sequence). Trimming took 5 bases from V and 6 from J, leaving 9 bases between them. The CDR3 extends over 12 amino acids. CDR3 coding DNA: TGTGCCAGCAGCCCCCGACTTGATACGCAGTATTTT. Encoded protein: CASSPRLDTQYF.

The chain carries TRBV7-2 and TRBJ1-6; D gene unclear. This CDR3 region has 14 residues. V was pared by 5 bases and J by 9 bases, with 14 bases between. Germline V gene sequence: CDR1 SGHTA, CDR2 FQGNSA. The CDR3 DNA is TGTGCCAGCAGCATGGAAGACATGGGTTCACCCCTCCACTTT. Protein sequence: CASSMEDMGSPLHF.

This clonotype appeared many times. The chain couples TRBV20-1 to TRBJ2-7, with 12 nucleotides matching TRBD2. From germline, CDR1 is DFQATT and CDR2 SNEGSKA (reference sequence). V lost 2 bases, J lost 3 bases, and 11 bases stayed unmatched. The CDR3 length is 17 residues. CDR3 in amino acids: CSARTVTSGGYRYEQYF. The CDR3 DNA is TGCAGTGCTAGAACTGTGACTAGCGGGGGTTATCGCTACGAGCAGTACTTC.

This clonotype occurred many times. CDR3 nucleotides: TGCAGTGCTAGAGATCATAGCAATGAGCAGTTCTTC. It codes for CSARDHSNEQFF. The rearrangement joins TRBV20-1 to TRBJ2-1; D is ambiguous. This CDR3 is built from 12 residues. Germline CDR1 is DFQATT and CDR2 is SNEGSKA (reference sequence). The ends were cut back, 0 bases at V and 6 bases at J, with 6 bases in the middle.

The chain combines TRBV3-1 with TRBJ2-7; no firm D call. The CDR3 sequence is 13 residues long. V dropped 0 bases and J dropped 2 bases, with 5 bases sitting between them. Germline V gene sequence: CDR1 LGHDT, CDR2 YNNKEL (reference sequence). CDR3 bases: TGTGCCAGCAGCCAAGATCCCCCCTACGAGCAGTACTTC. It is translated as CASSQDPPYEQYF.

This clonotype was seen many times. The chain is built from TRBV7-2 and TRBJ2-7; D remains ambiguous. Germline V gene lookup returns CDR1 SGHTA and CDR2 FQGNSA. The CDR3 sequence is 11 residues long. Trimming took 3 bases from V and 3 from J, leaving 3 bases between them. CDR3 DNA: TGTGCCAGCAGCTTCGTCTACGAGCAGTACTTC. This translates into CASSFVYEQYF.

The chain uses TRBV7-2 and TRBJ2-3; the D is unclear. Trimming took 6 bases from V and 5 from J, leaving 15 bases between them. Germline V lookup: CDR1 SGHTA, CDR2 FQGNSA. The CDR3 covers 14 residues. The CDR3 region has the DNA TGTGCCAGCAGACCGGGCCCCTTGGTAGATACGCAGTATTTT. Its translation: CASRPGPLVDTQYF.

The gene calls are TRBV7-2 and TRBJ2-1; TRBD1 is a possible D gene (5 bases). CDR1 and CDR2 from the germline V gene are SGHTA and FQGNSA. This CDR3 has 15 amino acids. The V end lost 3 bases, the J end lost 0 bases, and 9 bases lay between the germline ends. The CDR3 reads CASSFSGASYNEQFF. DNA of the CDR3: TGTGCCAGCAGCTTTAGTGGGGCCTCCTACAATGAGCAGTTCTTC.

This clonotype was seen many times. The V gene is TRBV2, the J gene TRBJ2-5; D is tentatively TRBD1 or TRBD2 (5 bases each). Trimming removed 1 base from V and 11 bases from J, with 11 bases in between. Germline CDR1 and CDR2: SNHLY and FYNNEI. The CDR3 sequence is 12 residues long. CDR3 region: CASSEVLRGQYF. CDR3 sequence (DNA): TGTGCCAGCAGTGAAGTTTTGAGGGGACAGTACTTC.

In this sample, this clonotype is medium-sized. CDR3 DNA sequence: TGTGCCAGCAGGTTGACAGGGTACGCTGGGGCCAACGTCCTGACTTTC. Its protein product is CASRLTGYAGANVLTF. J is TRBJ2-6 and V is TRBV28, with 7 bases identical to TRBD1. This CDR3 contains 16 residues. Germline V gives CDR1 MDHEN, CDR2 SYDVKM. The V gene end was trimmed by 6 bases and the J gene end by 2 bases; junction bases not matched to a gene: 7.

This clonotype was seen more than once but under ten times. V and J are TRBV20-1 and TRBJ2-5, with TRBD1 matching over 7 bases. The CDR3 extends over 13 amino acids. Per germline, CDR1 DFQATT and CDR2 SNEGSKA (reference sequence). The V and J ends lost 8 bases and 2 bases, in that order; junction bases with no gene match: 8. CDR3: CSSKQGLQETQYF. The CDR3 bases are TGCAGTTCAAAACAGGGGTTACAAGAGACCCAGTACTTC.

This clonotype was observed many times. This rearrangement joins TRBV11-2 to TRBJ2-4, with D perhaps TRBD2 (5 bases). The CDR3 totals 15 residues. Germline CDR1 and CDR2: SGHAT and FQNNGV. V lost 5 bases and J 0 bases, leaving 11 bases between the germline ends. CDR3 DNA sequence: TGTGCCAGCAGCGTAAGGACTGTAGCCAAAAACATTCAGTACTTC. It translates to CASSVRTVAKNIQYF.

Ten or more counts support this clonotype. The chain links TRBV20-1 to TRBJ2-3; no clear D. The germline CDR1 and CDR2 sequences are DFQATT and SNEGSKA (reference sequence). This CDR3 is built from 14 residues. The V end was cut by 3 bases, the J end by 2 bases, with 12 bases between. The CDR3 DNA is TGCAGTGCTAGGTCCTCTGAAAACACAGATACGCAGTATTTT. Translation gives CSARSSENTDTQYF.